This T cell receptor beta chain stems from a study of early T cells in non-severe SARS-CoV-2 infection. Study context: Unsorted whole-blood RNA was sequenced in bulk, leaving chains unpaired.

This clonotype was counted ten times or more. CDR3 length: 14 amino acids. Germline V CDR1 and CDR2: SGHTA, FQGNSA. Losses at the gene ends were 2 bases for V and 5 bases for J; bases not matched to a gene: 2. Each CDR3 protein is one row after TCRdb ran MiXCR on the 5' RACE reads. The sample has 90,000 to 120,000 distinct CDR3 sequences, around 10% seen once. Sample: whole blood. The sequence was obtained from an adult who was a healthcare worker with PCR-confirmed SARS-CoV-2 infection or an uninfected control (not recorded which). V is TRBV7-2 and J is TRBJ1-1, with 10 bases aligning to TRBD1. CDR3 bases: TGTGCCAGCAGCTTAATGGGACAGGGGACTGAAGCTTTCTTT. Protein: CASSLMGQGTEAFF.